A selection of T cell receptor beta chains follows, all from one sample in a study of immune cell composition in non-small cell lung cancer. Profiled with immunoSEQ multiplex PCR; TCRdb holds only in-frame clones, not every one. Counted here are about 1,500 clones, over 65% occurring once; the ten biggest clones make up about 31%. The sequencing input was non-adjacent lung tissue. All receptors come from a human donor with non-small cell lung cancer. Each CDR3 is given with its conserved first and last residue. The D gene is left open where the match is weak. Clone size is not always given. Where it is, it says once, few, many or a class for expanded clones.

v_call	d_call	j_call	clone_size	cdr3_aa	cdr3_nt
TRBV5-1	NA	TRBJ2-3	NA	CASSNPGVDTQYF	TGCGCCAGCAGCAATCCTGGAGTAGATACGCAGTATTTT
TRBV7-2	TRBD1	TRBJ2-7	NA	CASSLVPGGNEQYF	TGTGCCAGCAGCTTAGTCCCAGGGGGCAACGAGCAGTACTTC
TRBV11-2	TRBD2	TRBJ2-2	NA	CASSLPTSGGADTGELFF	TGTGCCAGCAGCTTACCGACTAGCGGGGGGGCGGACACCGGGGAGCTGTTTTTT
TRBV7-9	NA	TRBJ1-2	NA	CASSLSAGLTLYGYTF	TGTGCCAGCAGCTTATCAGCAGGGCTAACCCTCTATGGCTACACCTTC
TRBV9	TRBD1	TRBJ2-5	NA	CASSVAFSGGQETQYF	TGTGCCAGCAGCGTAGCCTTTTCAGGGGGCCAAGAGACCCAGTACTTC
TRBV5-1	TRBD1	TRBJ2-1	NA	CASSFEGQGSEQFF	TGCGCCAGCAGCTTTGAGGGACAGGGGAGCGAGCAGTTCTTC
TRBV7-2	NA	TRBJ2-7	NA	CASSIRDTFFYEQYF	TGTGCCAGCAGCATCCGGGACACATTTTTCTACGAGCAGTACTTC
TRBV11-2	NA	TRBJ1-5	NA	CASSLGAGRDQPQHF	TGTGCCAGCAGCTTAGGGGCAGGGAGGGATCAGCCCCAGCATTTT
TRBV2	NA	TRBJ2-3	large	CASGSPGRQSPSTDTQYF	TGTGCCAGCGGGTCCCCAGGTCGACAGTCACCTAGCACAGATACGCAGTATTTT
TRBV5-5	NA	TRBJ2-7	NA	CASSLTPRQVNNGEQYF	TGTGCCAGCAGCTTGACGCCGCGACAGGTTAATAATGGGGAGCAGTACTTC
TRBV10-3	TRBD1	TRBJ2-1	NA	CAISESMAGQGYNEQFF	TGTGCCATCAGTGAGTCGATGGCGGGACAGGGCTACAATGAGCAGTTCTTC
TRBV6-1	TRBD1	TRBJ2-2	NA	CASSEGQTLRTGELFF	TGTGCCAGCAGTGAGGGACAGACCTTACGCACCGGGGAGCTGTTTTTT
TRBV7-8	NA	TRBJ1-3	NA	CASSLTPSGNTIYF	TGTGCCAGCAGCTTAACTCCCTCTGGAAACACCATATATTTT
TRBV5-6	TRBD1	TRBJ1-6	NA	CASSRQGAASPLHF	TGTGCCAGCAGCCGCCAGGGGGCGGCTTCACCCCTCCACTTT
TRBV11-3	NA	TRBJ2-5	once	CASSFGSGETQYF	TGTGCCAGCAGCTTCGGGAGCGGGGAGACCCAGTACTTC
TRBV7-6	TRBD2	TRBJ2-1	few	CASSPLYSGKNEQFF	TGTGCCAGCAGCCCCCTGTATAGCGGGAAGAATGAGCAGTTCTTC
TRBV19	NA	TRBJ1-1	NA	CASRPQGGTEAFF	TGTGCCAGTAGACCACAGGGTGGAACTGAAGCTTTCTTT
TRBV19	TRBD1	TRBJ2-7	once	CASSPGTGWVYEQYF	TGTGCCAGTAGTCCCGGGACAGGCTGGGTATACGAGCAGTACTTC
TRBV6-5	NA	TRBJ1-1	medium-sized	CASSYHRGGAGTEAFF	TGTGCCAGCAGTTACCATAGGGGGGGCGCGGGGACTGAAGCTTTCTTT
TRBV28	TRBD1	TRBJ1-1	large	CASSFGQVNTEAFF	TGTGCCAGCAGTTTTGGACAGGTGAACACTGAAGCTTTCTTT
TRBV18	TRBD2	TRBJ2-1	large	CASSGLAGNEQFF	TGTGCCAGCTCGGGACTAGCGGGGAATGAGCAGTTCTTC
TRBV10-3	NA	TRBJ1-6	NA	CAIKAGNDNSPLHF	TGTGCCATCAAGGCGGGAAACGATAATTCACCCCTCCACTTT
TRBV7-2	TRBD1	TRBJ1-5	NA	CASSSDRGGGNQPQHF	TGTGCCAGCAGCTCGGACAGGGGAGGAGGCAATCAGCCCCAGCATTTT
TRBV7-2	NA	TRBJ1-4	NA	CASSSRERAGPATNEKLFF	TGTGCCAGCAGCTCCCGGGAACGGGCCGGCCCCGCAACTAATGAAAAACTGTTTTTT
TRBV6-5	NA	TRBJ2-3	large	CASRIYRSTDTQYF	TGTGCCAGCAGAATTTACAGAAGCACAGATACGCAGTATTTT
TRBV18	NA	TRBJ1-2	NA	CASSPYTDTRGYTF	TGTGCCAGCTCTCCCTACACGGACACCCGTGGCTACACCTTC
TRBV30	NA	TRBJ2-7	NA	CAWNPPRTSYEQYF	TGTGCCTGGAACCCCCCCCGGACAAGCTACGAGCAGTACTTC
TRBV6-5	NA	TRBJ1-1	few	CATRLDNRLGTEAFF	TGTGCCACCAGGTTGGACAACCGGTTAGGCACTGAAGCTTTCTTT
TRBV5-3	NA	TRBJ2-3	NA	CASSLKFLTDTQYF	TGTGCCAGCAGCTTGAAATTCCTCACAGATACGCAGTATTTT
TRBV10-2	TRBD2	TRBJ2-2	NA	CASTGLAGTGELFF	TGCGCCAGTACCGGACTAGCAGGGACCGGGGAGCTGTTTTTT
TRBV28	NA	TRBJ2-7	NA	CASSLQGEQYF	TGTGCCAGCAGTTTACAGGGCGAGCAGTACTTC
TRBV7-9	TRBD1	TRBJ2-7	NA	CASSLAGTAAYEQYF	TGTGCCAGCAGCTTAGCGGGGACAGCAGCCTACGAGCAGTACTTC
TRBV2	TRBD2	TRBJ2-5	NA	CASSLLAGAETQYF	TGTGCCAGCAGTTTGCTAGCGGGGGCAGAGACCCAGTACTTC
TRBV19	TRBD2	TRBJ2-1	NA	CASSPTSGGPSSYNEQFF	TGTGCCAGTAGCCCAACTAGCGGGGGGCCGAGCTCCTACAATGAGCAGTTCTTC
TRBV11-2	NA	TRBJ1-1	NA	CASSRGGAEAFF	TGTGCCAGCTCAAGGGGGGGGGCTGAAGCTTTCTTT
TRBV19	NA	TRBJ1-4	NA	CASSGAGTSGVVF	TGTGCCAGTAGTGGAGCCGGGACTAGCGGGGTGGTTTTT
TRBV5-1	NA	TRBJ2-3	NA	CASSYLHQRTPTDTQYF	TGCGCCAGCAGCTATCTCCACCAGAGGACACCCACAGATACGCAGTATTTT
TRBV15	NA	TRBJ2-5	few	CATSRDEASASQETQYF	TGTGCCACCAGCAGAGATGAGGCTAGCGCGTCCCAAGAGACCCAGTACTTC
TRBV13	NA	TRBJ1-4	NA	CASSFGHIGEKLFF	TGTGCCAGCAGCTTTGGGCATATAGGTGAAAAACTGTTTTTT
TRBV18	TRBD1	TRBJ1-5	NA	CASSPDRVRAGNQPQHF	TGTGCCAGCTCACCGGACAGGGTCCGAGCTGGCAATCAGCCCCAGCATTTT
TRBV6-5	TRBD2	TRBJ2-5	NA	CASSYGLAGGETQYF	TGTGCCAGCAGTTACGGACTAGCGGGGGGAGAGACCCAGTACTTC
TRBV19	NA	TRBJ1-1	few	CASRVSTGTEAFF	TGTGCCAGCAGAGTAAGTACGGGCACTGAAGCTTTCTTT
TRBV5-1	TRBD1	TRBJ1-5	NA	CASSEQGAGDQPQHF	TGCGCCAGCAGCGAACAGGGGGCCGGGGATCAGCCCCAGCATTTT
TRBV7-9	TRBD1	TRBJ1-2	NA	CASTQGRGYGYTF	TGTGCCAGCACACAGGGGCGGGGCTATGGCTACACCTTC
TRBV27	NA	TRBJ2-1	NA	CASSLGGNEQFF	TGTGCCAGCAGTTTAGGAGGAAATGAGCAGTTCTTC
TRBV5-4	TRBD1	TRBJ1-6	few	CASSSGQGSVGSPLHF	TGTGCCAGCAGCTCGGGACAGGGGTCTGTGGGTTCACCCCTCCACTTT
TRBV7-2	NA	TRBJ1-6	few	CASSLVVPNSPLHF	TGTGCCAGCAGCTTGGTAGTCCCCAATTCACCCCTCCACTTT
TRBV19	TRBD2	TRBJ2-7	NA	CASSIRLAGVYEQYF	TGTGCCAGTAGTATCCGGCTAGCGGGCGTCTACGAGCAGTACTTC